This T cell receptor (beta chain) was identified in a study of beta chain features in type 1 diabetes. Sorting that relied on CD45RO/CCR7/CD25/CD127/CD95/CD27 yielded CD4+ naive, central memory, regulatory and stem cell-like memory cells. Sorted populations all had greater than 95% purity. This CDR3 comprises 13 residues. The V end lost 0 bases, the J end lost 4 bases, and 7 bases lay between the germline ends. CDR1 is SGDLS, CDR2 YYNGEE, per germline. This clone was found a few times. As every portion of the isolated RNA was reverse transcribed, the sequencing read expressed TCRB transcripts. Data came from immunoSEQ multiplex PCR; TCRdb stores just in-frame clones and leaves some out. The sample includes about 620,000 clones, roughly 15% of them seen just once.

The clonotype was recovered from a man between 18 and 35 years old in good health. What was sequenced was naive CD4+ T cells from blood. The rearrangement links TRBV9 to TRBJ2-5; D remains unclear. CDR3 sequence (DNA): TGTGCCAGCAGCGTAGATCCCTCAGAGACCCAGTACTTC. It is translated as CASSVDPSETQYF.